These 20 T cell receptor beta chains share one sample of origin, sequenced in a study of blood T cell repertoires in COVID-19. Here immunoSEQ multiplex PCR was the method, and the copy in TCRdb shows in-frame clones only, minus some. The sample consists of 250,000 to 300,000 clones, just under 90% of them appearing once. Material for sequencing was PBMCs or T cells enriched from blood (not recorded which). The receptors were gathered from a woman aged 55 to 70 who had recovered from COVID-19.

This sequence joins TRBV4-1 and TRBJ1-3; tentative D call: TRBD1 (5 bases). The CDR3 consists of 15 residues. The germline V gene encodes CDR1 MGHRA and CDR2 YSYEKL. The germline V and J ends were trimmed by 4 bases and 7 bases, with 17 bases remaining between them. The CDR3 spells CASSRQGIGDNTIYF. The CDR3 nucleotides are TGCGCCAGCAGCCGGCAGGGAATTGGGGATAACACCATATATTTT.

Details on this clone: Other DNA sequences within the sample encode an identical CDR3. J is TRBJ1-1 and V is TRBV3-1 (or the pseudogene TRBV3-2); D perhaps matches TRBD1 (5 bases). Trimming removed 1 base at V and 2 bases at J, with 8 bases between. CDR1 and CDR2 from the germline V gene are LGHDT and YNNKEL (reference sequence). The CDR3 has 14 amino acids. The CDR3 DNA reads TGTGCCAGCAGCCAAGGGGGGGGTAACACTGAAGCTTTCTTT. It codes for CASSQGGGNTEAFF.

This sequence joins TRBV5-4 and TRBJ1-3; perhaps TRBD1 as D (6 bases). Trimming shortened V by 4 bases and J by 2 bases, and 16 bases separated the two germline ends. Germline CDR1 and CDR2: SGHNT and YYREEE (reference sequence). CDR3 length: 16 amino acids. CDR3 in amino acids: CASSRRGGGPGNTIYF. The DNA of the CDR3 is TGTGCCAGCAGCCGGCGGGGGGGCGGCCCTGGAAACACCATATATTTT.

V is TRBV20-1 and J is TRBJ1-5; D unclear. The CDR3 consists of 14 residues. V dropped 3 bases and J dropped 0 bases, with 9 bases sitting between them. The germline V gene has CDR1 DFQATT and CDR2 SNEGSKA (reference sequence). DNA for the CDR3: TGCAGTGCTAGTGGGCAGGTTAGCAATCAGCCCCAGCATTTT. This codes for CSASGQVSNQPQHF.

The chain has TRBV2 and TRBJ2-3, with TRBD2 matching over 7 bases. The CDR3 has 16 residues. Germline V gives CDR1 SNHLY, CDR2 FYNNEI. After removal of 5 bases from V and 6 bases from J, the junction contained 14 bases not matched to a gene. The CDR3 region has the DNA TGTGCCAGCAGTTCCCGACTAGCTTGGATGGTGGATACGCAGTATTTT. Its translation: CASSSRLAWMVDTQYF. Variable domain in full (rest from reference TRBV2 and TRBJ2-3): EPEVTQTPSHQVTQMGQEVILRCVPISNHLYFYWYRQILGQKVEFLVSFYNNEISEKSEIFDDQFSVERPDGSNFTLKIRSTKLEDSAMYFCASSSRLAWMVDTQYFGPGTRLTVL.

This clone was found once. V and J are TRBV28 and TRBJ2-7; D call uncertain. This CDR3 region has 12 residues. Trimming took 6 bases from V and 6 from J, leaving 12 bases between them. The germline gives CDR1 MDHEN, CDR2 SYDVKM. The CDR3 DNA is TGTGCCAGCAGACCCCCCGGGTCCGAGCAGTACTTC. Translation gives CASRPPGSEQYF.

The chain uses TRBV29-1 and TRBJ2-6; weak D call: TRBD1 (5 bases). The CDR3 totals 14 residues. Trimming cost V 6 bases and J 0 bases, with 9 bases left between them. The germline V gene has CDR1 SQVTM and CDR2 ANQGSEA. In nucleotides, the CDR3 is TGCAGCGTCCTGACAGACTCTGGGGCCAACGTCCTGACTTTC. It encodes CSVLTDSGANVLTF. The whole variable domain, remainder taken from reference TRBV29-1 and TRBJ2-6, is SAVISQKPSRDICQRGTSLTIQCQVDSQVTMMFWYRQQPGQSLTLIATANQGSEATYESGFVIDKFPISRPNLTFSTLTVSNMSPEDSSIYLCSVLTDSGANVLTFGAGSRLTVL.

This chain connects TRBV19 to TRBJ2-1, with TRBD1 as a possible D gene (6 bases). This CDR3 is built from 15 residues. CDR1 and CDR2 (germline): LNHDA, SQIVND (reference sequence). Trimming removed 1 base at V and 9 bases at J, with 16 bases between. Written as DNA, the CDR3 is TGTGCCAGTAGTATAGTTCTAGAGAGGACAGTTGAGCAGTTCTTC. It codes for CASSIVLERTVEQFF.

The V gene is TRBV10-3, the J gene TRBJ2-1, with 10 bases aligning to TRBD1. V lost 10 bases to trimming and J lost 9 bases; unmatched junction nucleotides: 15. Per germline, CDR1 ENHRY and CDR2 SYGVKD. The CDR3 is made up of 15 amino acids. The CDR3 here is CASGQGQGFRSEQFF. The CDR3 nucleotides read TGTGCCAGCGGTCAGGGACAGGGGTTTCGGTCTGAGCAGTTCTTC.

The chain employs TRBV10-3 and TRBJ2-2; D possibly corresponds to TRBD2 (5 bases). V lost 0 bases and J lost 3, with 8 bases in between. Germline values: CDR1 ENHRY, CDR2 SYGVKD. The CDR3 consists of 15 residues. The CDR3 is CAISESRTDTGELFF. As DNA, the CDR3 is TGTGCCATCAGTGAGTCTAGGACTGACACCGGGGAGCTGTTTTTT.

This chain joins TRBV28 and TRBJ1-5; D is ambiguous. CDR3 size: 12 residues. CDR1 and CDR2 from the germline V gene are MDHEN and SYDVKM. V shed 1 base and J shed 7 bases, with 5 bases lying between them. The CDR3 loop is CASSLSLQPQHF. CDR3 DNA sequence: TGTGCCAGCAGTTTATCCCTCCAGCCCCAGCATTTT. The full variable domain, in which reference TRBV28 and TRBJ1-5 provide the parts outside the CDR3, is DVKVTQSSRYLVKRTGEKVFLECVQDMDHENMFWYRQDPGLGLRLIYFSYDVKMKEKGDIPEGYSVSREKKERFSLILESASTNQTSMYLCASSLSLQPQHFGDGTRLSIL.

This chain links TRBV29-1 with TRBJ2-3; 7 nucleotides line up with TRBD1. The CDR3 extends over 12 amino acids. Germline V gives CDR1 SQVTM, CDR2 ANQGSEA. Germline trimming cut 8 bases from V and 4 bases from J; bases unmatched to any gene: 6. CDR3 residues: CSQSGGPDTQYF. The CDR3 DNA follows: TGCAGCCAATCAGGGGGTCCAGATACGCAGTATTTT.

The V call is TRBV7-3, the J call TRBJ2-7; 8 bases agree with TRBD1. V lost 1 base and J lost 5; bases outside the gene matches: 7. Germline loops: CDR1 SGHTA, CDR2 FQGTGA. The CDR3 runs to 15 residues. Here the CDR3 reads CASSLSSDRGHEQYF. The CDR3 DNA reads TGTGCCAGCAGCTTAAGTTCCGACAGGGGCCACGAGCAGTACTTC.

This rearrangement joins TRBV4-2 to TRBJ2-7; 10 nucleotides agree with TRBD1. The CDR3 totals 18 residues. Trimming took 4 bases from V and 6 from J; bases not matched to a gene: 18. In germline, CDR1 is LGHNA, CDR2 YNFKEQ. CDR3 region: CASSPRLLAGQGPLEQYF. The CDR3 DNA follows: TGTGCCAGCAGCCCCAGACTCCTTGCGGGACAGGGGCCGCTCGAGCAGTACTTC.

This clone showed up just once. This chain connects TRBV27 to TRBJ1-2; 7 bases align to TRBD1. Trimming at V came to 9 bases and at J to 1 base, leaving 8 bases not matched to a gene. The CDR3 covers 14 residues. Germline V CDR1 and CDR2: MNHEY, SMNVEV (reference sequence). The CDR3 reads CASSTGARNYGYTF. CDR3 nucleotides: TGTGCCAGTTCAACAGGGGCCCGTAACTATGGCTACACCTTC.

The gene calls are TRBV5-1 and TRBJ2-2; D is perhaps TRBD2 (5 bases). Germline assignment: CDR1 SGHRS and CDR2 YFSETQ. The CDR3 has 13 residues. Trimming cost V 4 bases and J 6 bases, with 10 bases left between them. The CDR3 DNA follows: TGCGCCAGCAGCCCACAGCGGCCCGGGGAGCTGTTTTTT. Amino acids: CASSPQRPGELFF.

The J gene is TRBJ1-2, the V gene TRBV12-3 or TRBV12-4; no clear D. This CDR3 has 12 amino acids. Trimming took 5 bases from V and 6 from J, leaving 10 bases between them. The CDR3 sequence: CASSPGLNGYTF. CDR3 in DNA: TGTGCCAGCAGTCCAGGACTGAATGGCTACACCTTC.

The chain is built from TRBV7-3 and TRBJ1-5, with D hard to call. The CDR3 contains 13 residues. With 3 bases removed from V and 7 bases from J, the gap between germline ends came to 10 bases. Germline CDR1 reads SGHTA; CDR2 reads FQGTGA. CDR3 region: CASSLNTQQPQHF. The CDR3 DNA reads as TGTGCCAGCAGCTTGAATACACAGCAGCCCCAGCATTTT.

The chain is built from TRBV3-1 (or the pseudogene TRBV3-2) and TRBJ1-1; 9 bases align to TRBD1. Trimming cost V 7 bases and J 10 bases; bases outside gene matches: 13. CDR3 length: 14 residues. Per the germline V gene, CDR1 is LGHDT and CDR2 is YNNKEL (reference sequence). This chain's CDR3 is CASNLGQGSIGAFF. The CDR3 nucleotides are TGTGCCAGCAACCTGGGACAGGGATCAATAGGAGCTTTCTTT.

V usage is TRBV27 and J usage is TRBJ2-7; no firm D call. This CDR3 comprises 11 residues. Per germline, CDR1 MNHEY and CDR2 SMNVEV (reference sequence). V shed 10 bases and J shed 6 bases, with 13 bases lying between them. The CDR3 DNA follows: TGTGCCACCGAAACTGCCCGCGAGCAGTACTTC. Protein product: CATETAREQYF.